A selection of T cell receptor beta chains follows, all from one sample in a study of Ad26.COV2.S vaccination and SARS-CoV-2 variants. Sequencing used immunoSEQ multiplex PCR; TCRdb keeps in-frame clones, though not all of them. Of 500,000 or so clones in the sample, around 90% were seen once. The source material was peripheral blood, sampled in a trial of Ad26.COV2.S vaccine versus placebo. These receptor sequences come from a person between 18 and 65 years old who received the Ad26.COV2.S COVID-19 vaccine or a placebo. CDR3s include the opening cysteine and the closing phenylalanine or tryptophan. Each record gives: clone size, J gene, V gene, D gene, CDR3 DNA, CDR3 protein. D genes are given only for firm matches. Size is stated for part of the rows, as once, few or many counts, or as a class when the clone is expanded.

clone size: .; J gene: TRBJ2-2; V gene: TRBV13; D gene: TRBD2; CDR3 DNA: TGTGCCAGCAGGACAACCGGGACTAGTGACACCGGGGAGCTGTTTTTT; CDR3 protein: CASRTTGTSDTGELFF
clone size: .; J gene: TRBJ1-5; V gene: TRBV19; D gene: .; CDR3 DNA: TGTGCCAGTGAAACGGGGGAATCTCGGCCCCAGCATTTT; CDR3 protein: CASETGESRPQHF
clone size: few; J gene: TRBJ2-7; V gene: TRBV25-1; D gene: .; CDR3 DNA: TGTGCCAGCAGCTTCAAAACCGACGCCGAGCAGTACTTC; CDR3 protein: CASSFKTDAEQYF
clone size: .; J gene: TRBJ2-2; V gene: TRBV6-1; D gene: .; CDR3 DNA: TGTGCCAGCAGTGAAAGGTTATTCGGGGAGCTGTTTTTT; CDR3 protein: CASSERLFGELFF
clone size: .; J gene: TRBJ2-7; V gene: TRBV7-2; D gene: .; CDR3 DNA: TGTGCCAGCAGCTTAGTGTTCTCAGGCTACGAGCAGTACTTC; CDR3 protein: CASSLVFSGYEQYF
clone size: .; J gene: TRBJ2-6; V gene: TRBV19; D gene: .; CDR3 DNA: TGTGCCAGTAGTAAGGGTAGCTCTGGGGCCAACGTCCTGACTTTC; CDR3 protein: CASSKGSSGANVLTF
clone size: .; J gene: TRBJ2-7; V gene: TRBV4-2; D gene: .; CDR3 DNA: TGTGCCAGCAGCCAAGAGGGGGACGTGGGGGCCCCCTACGAGCAGTACTTC; CDR3 protein: CASSQEGDVGAPYEQYF
clone size: .; J gene: TRBJ1-2; V gene: TRBV4-2; D gene: TRBD1; CDR3 DNA: TGTGCCAGCAGCCAAGATCAGGGGGCGGACTATGGCTACACCTTC; CDR3 protein: CASSQDQGADYGYTF
clone size: .; J gene: TRBJ2-7; V gene: TRBV27; D gene: .; CDR3 DNA: TGTGCCACCGCGGTGGGGCACCGACAGCCCTACGAGCAGTACTTC; CDR3 protein: CATAVGHRQPYEQYF
clone size: .; J gene: TRBJ1-1; V gene: TRBV5-4; D gene: .; CDR3 DNA: TGTGCCAGCAGCTTGGGGGGAACTGTGGTCGCTGAAGCTTTCTTT; CDR3 protein: CASSLGGTVVAEAFF
clone size: .; J gene: TRBJ2-3; V gene: TRBV5-1; D gene: TRBD2; CDR3 DNA: TGCGCCAGCAGCTTGGCCTTGGGACTAGCCACAGATACGCAGTATTTT; CDR3 protein: CASSLALGLATDTQYF
clone size: once; J gene: TRBJ2-1; V gene: TRBV28; D gene: TRBD1; CDR3 DNA: TGTGCCAGCAGTTTAAGCGTACGTGGGACAGGGACAGAAGAGCAGTTCTTC; CDR3 protein: CASSLSVRGTGTEEQFF
clone size: .; J gene: TRBJ2-7; V gene: TRBV4-2; D gene: TRBD2; CDR3 DNA: TGTGCCAGCAGCCAAGGGGACTACTCCGCCGAGCAGTACTTC; CDR3 protein: CASSQGDYSAEQYF
clone size: few; J gene: TRBJ1-4; V gene: TRBV7-6; D gene: .; CDR3 DNA: TGTGCCAGCAGCTTAGGACAGAATAAAGCAACTAATGAAAAACTGTTTTTT; CDR3 protein: CASSLGQNKATNEKLFF
clone size: .; J gene: TRBJ2-3; V gene: TRBV11-1; D gene: .; CDR3 DNA: TGTGCCAGCAGCTTATCTCGGTCCCGGAGCACAGATACGCAGTATTTT; CDR3 protein: CASSLSRSRSTDTQYF
clone size: once; J gene: TRBJ2-5; V gene: TRBV30; D gene: .; CDR3 DNA: TGTGCCTGGAATCCGGGCCCGTACCAAGAGACCCAGTACTTC; CDR3 protein: CAWNPGPYQETQYF
clone size: .; J gene: TRBJ2-3; V gene: TRBV5-1; D gene: TRBD2; CDR3 DNA: TGCGCCAGCAGCTTTAGCGGGAGTAGCACAGATACGCAGTATTTT; CDR3 protein: CASSFSGSSTDTQYF